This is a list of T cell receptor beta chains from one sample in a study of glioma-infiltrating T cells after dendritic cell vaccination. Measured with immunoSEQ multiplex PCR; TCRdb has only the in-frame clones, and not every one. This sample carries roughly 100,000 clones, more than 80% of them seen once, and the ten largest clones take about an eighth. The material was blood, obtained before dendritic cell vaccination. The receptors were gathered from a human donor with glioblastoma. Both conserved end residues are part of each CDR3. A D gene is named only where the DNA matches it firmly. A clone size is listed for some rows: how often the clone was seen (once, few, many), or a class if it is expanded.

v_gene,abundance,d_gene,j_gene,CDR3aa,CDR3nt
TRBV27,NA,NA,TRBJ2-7,CASRTTGLGYEQYF,TGTGCCAGCAGAACAACAGGGTTGGGCTACGAGCAGTACTTC
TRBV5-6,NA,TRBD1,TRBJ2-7,CASSSWTGSYEQYF,TGTGCCAGCAGCTCGTGGACAGGGAGTTACGAGCAGTACTTC
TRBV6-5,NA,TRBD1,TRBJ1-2,CASSSTGWEGYTF,TGTGCCAGCAGCTCGACAGGGTGGGAAGGCTACACCTTC
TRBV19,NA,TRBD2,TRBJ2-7,CASGGQAGGEQYF,TGTGCCAGTGGAGGGCAGGCGGGAGGAGAGCAGTACTTC
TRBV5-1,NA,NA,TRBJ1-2,CASSPGANYGYTF,TGCGCCAGCAGCCCGGGGGCTAACTATGGCTACACCTTC
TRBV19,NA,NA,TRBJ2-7,CASLTGQPYEQYF,TGTGCCAGCCTCACCGGACAGCCCTACGAGCAGTACTTC
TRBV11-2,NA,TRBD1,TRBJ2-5,CASSLGIQGQETQYF,TGTGCCAGCAGCTTAGGCATACAGGGGCAAGAGACCCAGTACTTC
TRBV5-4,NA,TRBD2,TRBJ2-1,CASETSGGSYNEQFF,TGTGCCAGCGAGACTAGCGGGGGCTCCTACAATGAGCAGTTCTTC
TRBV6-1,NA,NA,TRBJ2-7,CASSEDPDLVSYEQYF,TGTGCCAGCAGTGAAGACCCCGACCTAGTCTCCTACGAGCAGTACTTC
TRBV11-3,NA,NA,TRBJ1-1,CASSPRRPNTEAFF,TGTGCCAGCAGTCCGAGGAGACCGAACACTGAAGCTTTCTTT
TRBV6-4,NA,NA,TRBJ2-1,CASSPTSNYNEQFF,TGTGCCAGCAGTCCTACTAGCAACTACAATGAGCAGTTCTTC
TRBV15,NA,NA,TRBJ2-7,CATSSGMGAATYEQYF,TGTGCCACCAGCAGTGGTATGGGGGCTGCAACCTACGAGCAGTACTTC
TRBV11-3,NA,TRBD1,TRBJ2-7,CASSLHAYGTESYEQYF,TGTGCCAGCAGCTTACACGCTTACGGGACAGAGTCCTACGAGCAGTACTTC
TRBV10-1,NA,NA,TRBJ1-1,CASRGGDTEAFF,TGCGCCAGCAGGGGAGGGGACACTGAAGCTTTCTTT
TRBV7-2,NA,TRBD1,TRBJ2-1,CASNPPDRTGGSEQFF,TGTGCCAGCAACCCCCCGGATAGGACAGGGGGTAGTGAGCAGTTCTTC
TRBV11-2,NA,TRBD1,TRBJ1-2,CASSSTPGQGGRGYTF,TGTGCCAGCAGCTCCACCCCGGGACAGGGAGGTCGAGGCTACACCTTC
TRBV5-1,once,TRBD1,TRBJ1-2,CASSIPGQGAYGYTF,TGCGCCAGCAGCATACCGGGACAGGGGGCCTATGGCTACACCTTC
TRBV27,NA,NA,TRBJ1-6,CASTPLVGDSPLHF,TGTGCCAGCACCCCTCTCGTCGGGGATTCACCCCTCCACTTT
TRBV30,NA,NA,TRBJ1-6,CACAGFNDSPLHF,TGTGCCTGTGCGGGCTTTAACGATTCACCCCTCCACTTT
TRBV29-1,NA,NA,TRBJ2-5,CSAGTSGGETQYF,TGCAGCGCAGGGACTTCCGGCGGGGAGACCCAGTACTTC
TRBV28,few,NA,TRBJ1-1,CASSSNLQGENTEAFF,TGTGCCAGCAGTTCTAATCTACAAGGGGAGAACACTGAAGCTTTCTTT
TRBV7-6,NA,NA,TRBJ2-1,CASSYREFYNEQFF,TGTGCCAGCAGCTACAGGGAATTCTACAATGAGCAGTTCTTC
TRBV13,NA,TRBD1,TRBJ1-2,CASSSGQQNYGYTF,TGTGCCAGCAGCTCGGGACAGCAAAACTATGGCTACACCTTC
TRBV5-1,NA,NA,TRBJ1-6,CASSFFKGLFSPLHF,TGCGCCAGCAGCTTCTTCAAGGGGCTGTTTTCACCCCTCCACTTT
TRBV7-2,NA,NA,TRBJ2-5,CASSLRGGQALWSQYF,TGTGCCAGCAGCTTAAGGGGGGGACAGGCACTTTGGTCCCAGTACTTC
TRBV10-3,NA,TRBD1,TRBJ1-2,CAIKRDSANYGYTF,TGTGCCATCAAAAGGGACAGCGCTAACTATGGCTACACCTTC
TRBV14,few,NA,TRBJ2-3,CASSQSRWAGHTDTQYF,TGTGCCAGCAGCCAATCTCGTTGGGCAGGGCACACAGATACGCAGTATTTT
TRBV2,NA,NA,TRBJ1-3,CASRRGLRSGNTIYF,TGTGCCAGCAGGAGGGGGTTACGCTCTGGAAACACCATATATTTT
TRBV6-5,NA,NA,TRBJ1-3,CASKTGGGNTIYF,TGTGCCAGCAAGACAGGAGGCGGAAACACCATATATTTT